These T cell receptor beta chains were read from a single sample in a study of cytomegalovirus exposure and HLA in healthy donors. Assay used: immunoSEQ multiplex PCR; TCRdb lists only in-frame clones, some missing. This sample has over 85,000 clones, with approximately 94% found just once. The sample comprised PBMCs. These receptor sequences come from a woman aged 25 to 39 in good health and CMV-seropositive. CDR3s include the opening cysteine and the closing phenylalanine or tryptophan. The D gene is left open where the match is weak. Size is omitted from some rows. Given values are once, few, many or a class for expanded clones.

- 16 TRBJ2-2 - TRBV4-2 CASSQDSRGNTGELFF TGTGCCAGCAGCCAAGATTCTAGGGGAAACACCGGGGAGCTGTTTTTT
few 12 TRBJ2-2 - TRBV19 CASSIRAGELFF TGTGCCAGTAGTATTCGTGCCGGGGAGCTGTTTTTT
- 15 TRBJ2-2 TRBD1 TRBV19 CASMGTGVVNGELFF TGTGCCAGTATGGGGACAGGGGTGGTGAACGGGGAGCTGTTTTTT
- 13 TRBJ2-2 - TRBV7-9 CASSLERVGELFF TGTGCCAGCAGCTTAGAGCGTGTCGGGGAGCTGTTTTTT
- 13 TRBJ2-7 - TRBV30 CACSITRAYEQYF TGTGCCTGCTCCATCACCCGGGCCTACGAGCAGTACTTC
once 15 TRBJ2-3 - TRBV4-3 CASSKLAQRADTQYF TGCGCCAGCAGCAAACTAGCTCAGAGGGCAGATACGCAGTATTTT
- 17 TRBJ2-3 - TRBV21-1 CASSKVTGTLGRDTQYF TGTGCCAGCAGCAAAGTCACCGGGACATTGGGCAGAGATACGCAGTATTTT
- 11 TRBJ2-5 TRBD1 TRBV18 CASSPGTGRYF TGTGCCAGCTCACCGGGGACAGGGAGGTACTTC
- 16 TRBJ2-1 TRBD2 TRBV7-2 CASSLSLAGGENEQFF TGTGCCAGCAGCTTGTCACTAGCGGGAGGCGAGAATGAGCAGTTCTTC
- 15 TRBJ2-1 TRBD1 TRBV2 CASRKGQGVINEQFF TGTGCCAGCAGGAAGGGACAGGGGGTAATCAATGAGCAGTTCTTC
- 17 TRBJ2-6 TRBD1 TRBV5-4 CASSRGQSVSGANVLTF TGTGCCAGCAGCCGGGGACAGTCCGTCTCTGGGGCCAACGTCCTGACTTTC
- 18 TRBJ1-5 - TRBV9 CASSVVPPIPTDNQPQHF TGTGCCAGCAGCGTAGTCCCCCCGATCCCCACTGATAATCAGCCCCAGCATTTT
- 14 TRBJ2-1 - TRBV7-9 CASSPDTPYNEQFF TGTGCCAGCAGCCCCGACACGCCCTACAATGAGCAGTTCTTC
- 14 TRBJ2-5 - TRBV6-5 CASSPTGWGETQYF TGTGCCAGCAGCCCCACAGGGTGGGGGGAGACCCAGTACTTC
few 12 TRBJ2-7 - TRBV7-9 CASSLDGQKQYF TGTGCCAGCAGCTTAGACGGACAGAAACAGTACTTC
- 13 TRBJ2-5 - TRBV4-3 CASSPDSQETQYF TGCGCCAGCAGCCCTGACAGCCAAGAGACCCAGTACTTC
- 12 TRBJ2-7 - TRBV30 CAWSSDSYEQYF TGTGCCTGGAGCTCAGACTCCTACGAGCAGTACTTC
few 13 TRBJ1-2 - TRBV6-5 CASSYSRGDGYTF TGTGCCAGCAGTTACAGCAGGGGTGATGGCTACACCTTC
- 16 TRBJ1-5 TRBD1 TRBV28 CASSTGTVGLNQPQHF TGTGCCAGCAGTACCGGGACAGTAGGTTTGAATCAGCCCCAGCATTTT
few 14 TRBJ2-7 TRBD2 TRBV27 CASSLSIAGGEQYF TGTGCCAGCAGTTTATCGATAGCGGGAGGTGAGCAGTACTTC
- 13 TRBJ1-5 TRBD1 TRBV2 CAKGQGGDQPQHF TGTGCCAAGGGACAGGGTGGCGATCAGCCCCAGCATTTT
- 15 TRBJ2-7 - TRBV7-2 CASSSLWVGGYEQYF TGTGCCAGCAGCTCACTCTGGGTAGGGGGCTACGAGCAGTACTTC
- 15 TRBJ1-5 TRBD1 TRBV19 CASSTIGTGDQPQHF TGTGCCAGTAGTACCATTGGGACAGGGGATCAGCCCCAGCATTTT
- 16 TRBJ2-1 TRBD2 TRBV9 CASSARLAGGVNEQFF TGTGCCAGCAGCGCCCGACTAGCGGGAGGTGTAAATGAGCAGTTCTTC
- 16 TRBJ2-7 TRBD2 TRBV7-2 CASSYTSGRALHEQYF TGTGCCAGCAGCTATACTAGCGGGAGGGCCCTCCACGAGCAGTACTTC
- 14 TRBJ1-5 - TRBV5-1 CASSLGVRGQPQHF TGCGCCAGCAGCTTGGGGGTCAGGGGACAGCCCCAGCATTTT
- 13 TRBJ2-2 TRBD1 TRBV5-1 CASGQGSTGELFF TGCGCCAGCGGACAGGGTTCGACCGGGGAGCTGTTTTTT
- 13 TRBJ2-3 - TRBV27 CASSALSTDTQYF TGTGCCAGCAGTGCGCTAAGCACAGATACGCAGTATTTT
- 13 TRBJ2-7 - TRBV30 CAWSRDNSYEQYF TGTGCCTGGAGCCGGGACAACTCCTACGAGCAGTACTTC
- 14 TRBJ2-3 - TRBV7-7 CASSLDSYTDTQYF TGTGCCAGCAGCTTGGACAGCTACACAGATACGCAGTATTTT
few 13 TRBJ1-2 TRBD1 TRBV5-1 CASSWQGGDGYTF TGCGCCAGCAGTTGGCAGGGGGGCGATGGCTACACCTTC
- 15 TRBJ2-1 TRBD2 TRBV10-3 CAISSGTSGRVAQFF TGTGCCATCAGTTCCGGGACTAGCGGGAGGGTTGCGCAGTTCTTC
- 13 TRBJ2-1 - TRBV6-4 CASSDELSNEQFF TGTGCCAGCAGTGACGAGCTAAGCAATGAGCAGTTCTTC